Below, 23 T cell receptor beta chains from the same sample are listed, as sequenced in a study of T cells in Graves' hyperthyroidism and ophthalmopathy. TCR beta CDR3 regions were amplified from RNA. HTBI primers were employed in a first-round RT-PCR of the TCR CDR3. One entry per CDR3 protein results from TCRdb running MiXCR on the multiplex PCR reads. Of fewer than 500,000 distinct CDR3 sequences detected, about 14% appear once; the ten largest clones hold about 20%. Sequencing used blood. The receptors derive from a man younger than 40 with Graves' hyperthyroidism that later progressed to Graves' ophthalmopathy.

This clonotype has just a few counts. CDR3 nucleotide sequence: TGCAGTGCTAGGGCCCCGGTACGCTCCACGAACACCGGGGAGCTGTTTTTT. This encodes CSARAPVRSTNTGELFF. The chain recombines TRBV20-1 with TRBJ2-2, with D hard to call. The V end lost 3 bases, the J end lost 0 bases, and 17 bases lay between the germline ends. Germline V gene lookup returns CDR1 DFQATT and CDR2 SNEGSKA (reference sequence). The CDR3 runs to 17 residues.

This clonotype was found many times. The gene calls are TRBV28 and TRBJ1-4, with a tentative D call TRBD1 (5 bases). The CDR3 contains 13 residues. The germline V and J ends were trimmed by 8 bases and 5 bases, with 12 bases remaining between them. CDR1 is MDHEN, CDR2 SYDVKM, per germline. CDR3 amino acids: CASREGRNEKLFF. The CDR3 DNA reads as TGTGCCAGCCGGGAGGGGAGGAATGAAAAACTGTTTTTT.

This clonotype was counted a few times. The V and J genes are TRBV4-2 and TRBJ2-7; 7 nucleotides line up with TRBD2. This CDR3 has 15 residues. J gave up 7 bases and V 0 bases, and 9 bases lay outside the gene matches. The germline CDR1 and CDR2 sequences are LGHNA and YNFKEQ. CDR3 in amino acids: CASSQDASGQVEQYF. Written as DNA, the CDR3 is TGTGCCAGCAGCCAAGATGCTAGCGGCCAGGTGGAGCAGTACTTC.

This clonotype was detected many times. The gene calls are TRBV20-1 and TRBJ2-3; 8 bases map to TRBD2. CDR1 is DFQATT, CDR2 SNEGSKA, per germline (reference sequence). Unmatched junction bases numbered 6, after V lost 7 bases and J lost 0 bases. CDR3 length: 14 amino acids. CDR3 sequence reads: CSDQLAESTDTQYF. The CDR3 DNA reads as TGCAGTGACCAACTAGCGGAGAGCACAGATACGCAGTATTTT.

This clonotype came up a few times. A much larger clone is a single base away; this may be a read error. The genes are TRBV7-3 and TRBJ2-2; tentatively, D is TRBD2 (6 bases). The length of the CDR3 is 13 residues. Looked up from germline, CDR1 is SGHTA and CDR2 is FQGTGA. CDR3 DNA: TGTGCCAGCAGCCCAACAAAGGCCGGGGGGCTGTTTTTT. Translated: CASSPTKAGGLFF.

Many counts were recorded for this clonotype. The V gene is TRBV9, the J gene TRBJ1-1; D is ambiguous. CDR1 and CDR2 from the germline V gene are SGDLS and YYNGEE. The CDR3 runs to 13 residues. V dropped 4 bases and J dropped 1 base, with 8 bases sitting between them. DNA for the CDR3: TGTGCCAGCAGCCCCAATTGGAACACTGAAGCTTTCTTT. This gives the protein CASSPNWNTEAFF.

The chain links TRBV24-1 to TRBJ2-7; TRBD1 agrees at 9 bases. Germline V gene lookup returns CDR1 KGHDR and CDR2 SFDVKD. This CDR3 has 14 residues. Losses at the gene ends were 5 bases for V and 4 bases for J; bases not matched to a gene: 5. In DNA, the CDR3 is TGTGCCACCAGTGTCGGGACAGGGCAATACGAGCAGTACTTC. Amino acid sequence: CATSVGTGQYEQYF.

This clonotype has a handful of counts. The chain combines TRBV6-1 with TRBJ2-2; 11 bases line up with TRBD1. V lost 5 bases and J lost 7; bases outside the gene matches: 12. Germline values: CDR1 MNHNS, CDR2 SASEGT. This CDR3 is built from 17 residues. The CDR3 loop reads CASSSKSGTGGVGELFF. The DNA of the CDR3 is TGTGCCAGCAGTTCCAAATCCGGGACAGGGGGGGTCGGGGAGCTGTTTTTT.

This clonotype showed up many times. This rearrangement joins TRBV6-1 to TRBJ2-7, with D tentatively TRBD1 (7 bases). Germline V lookup: CDR1 MNHNS, CDR2 SASEGT. The CDR3 totals 17 residues. With 7 bases removed from V and 1 base from J, the gap between germline ends came to 23 bases. CDR3 region: CASTGDPGTAGSYEQYF. CDR3 DNA: TGTGCCAGCACGGGGGATCCTGGGACAGCAGGTTCCTACGAGCAGTACTTC.

The sample holds many counts of this clonotype. The genes are TRBV20-1 and TRBJ1-5; D is possibly TRBD1 (5 bases). Trimming pared 6 bases from V and 7 bases from J, leaving 16 bases between. Germline loops: CDR1 DFQATT, CDR2 SNEGSKA (reference sequence). This CDR3 has 13 residues. The CDR3 nucleotides read TGCAGTGCATACTCAGGGCTCGGGCAGCCCCAGCATTTT. Translation: CSAYSGLGQPQHF.

Many counts were recorded for this clonotype. The genes are TRBV9 and TRBJ1-2; D perhaps matches TRBD1 (6 bases). Germline lookup yields CDR1 SGDLS and CDR2 YYNGEE. Trimming removed 0 bases at V and 4 bases at J, with 13 bases between. This CDR3 contains 15 residues. CDR3 sequence reads: CASSVATGTSYGYTF. The CDR3 nucleotides read TGTGCCAGCAGCGTAGCTACCGGGACAAGCTATGGCTACACCTTC.

This chain links TRBV19 with TRBJ2-2, with D maybe TRBD2 (6 bases). Germline assignment: CDR1 LNHDA and CDR2 SQIVND (reference sequence). This CDR3 region has 13 residues. V lost 5 bases, J lost 6 bases, and 10 bases lay in between. The CDR3 sequence is CASSGTRSGELFF. The CDR3 DNA is TGTGCCAGTAGTGGGACTCGGTCCGGGGAGCTGTTTTTT.

This clonotype showed up many times. The chain couples TRBV20-1 to TRBJ1-5; possible D gene TRBD1, 5 bases. CDR1 is DFQATT and CDR2 is SNEGSKA in the germline V gene (reference sequence). V lost 7 bases, J lost 7 bases, and 17 bases lay in between. The length of the CDR3 is 13 residues. This chain's CDR3 is CSVGGAGRQPQHF. CDR3 nucleotide sequence: TGCAGTGTCGGAGGGGCAGGTCGACAGCCCCAGCATTTT.

This clonotype has a count of ten or more. The chain combines TRBV24-1 with TRBJ1-2, with a weak D call TRBD1 (5 bases). V lost 1 base and J lost 4, with 12 bases in between. The CDR3 is made up of 15 amino acids. Germline loops: CDR1 KGHDR, CDR2 SFDVKD. The CDR3 sequence: CATSDLGDSIYGYTF. The CDR3 nucleotides are TGTGCCACCAGTGATTTAGGCGACAGCATCTATGGCTACACCTTC.

The rearrangement uses TRBV19 and TRBJ2-1; D is possibly TRBD1 (6 bases). V lost 5 bases to trimming and J lost 3 bases, with 11 bases between them. Germline V gene lookup returns CDR1 LNHDA and CDR2 SQIVND (reference sequence). The CDR3 is 14 residues long. CDR3 residues: CASSVQGHYNEQFF. The DNA for the CDR3 is TGTGCCAGTAGTGTCCAGGGACACTACAATGAGCAGTTCTTC.

This clonotype was observed many times. V is TRBV15 and J is TRBJ2-5; maybe TRBD1 (6 bases). The V gene's germline CDR1 is LNHNV and CDR2 YYDKDF (reference sequence). The V and J ends lost 4 bases and 8 bases respectively, with 11 bases between them. The CDR3 is made up of 12 amino acids. CDR3 DNA: TGTGCCACCAGCATCGACAGGCTAACCCAGTACTTC. Translated: CATSIDRLTQYF.

This clonotype was picked up a small number of times. CDR3: CAWSAGQANTEAFF. CDR3 coding DNA: TGTGCCTGGAGTGCCGGGCAGGCGAACACTGAAGCTTTCTTT. This chain connects TRBV30 to TRBJ1-1; D gene unclear. Trimming removed 1 base from V and 1 base from J, with 10 bases in between. The germline gives CDR1 GTSNPN, CDR2 SVGIG (reference sequence). The CDR3 is 14 residues long. The complete variable domain, with remaining parts taken from reference TRBV30 and TRBJ1-1, reads SQTIHQWPATLVQPVGSPLSLECTVEGTSNPNLYWYRQAAGRGLQLLFYSVGIGQISSEVPQNLSASRPQDRQFILSSKKLLLSDSGFYLCAWSAGQANTEAFFGQGTRLTVV.

This clonotype was seen at least ten times. This chain joins TRBV5-1 and TRBJ1-4, with 9 nucleotides matching TRBD1. V was clipped by 0 bases and J by 3 bases; unmatched bases: 9. Germline-derived CDR1 and CDR2 are SGHRS and YFSETQ. The CDR3 consists of 18 residues. This chain's CDR3 is CASSLGTGGAIANEKLFF. For the CDR3, the DNA is TGCGCCAGCAGCTTGGGCACAGGGGGCGCAATCGCTAATGAAAAACTGTTTTTT.

This rearrangement joins TRBV6-5 to TRBJ1-5; TRBD1 matches 8 bases. CDR1 and CDR2 from the germline V gene are MNHEY and SVGAGI. The CDR3 covers 15 residues. The J segment lost 5 bases and the V segment lost 1 base, leaving 4 bases of the junction unmatched. CDR3 region: CASSYLQGAYQPQHF. In DNA, the CDR3 is TGTGCCAGCAGTTACTTGCAGGGGGCGTATCAGCCCCAGCATTTT.

This clonotype was recorded a few times. The chain is built from TRBV12-5 and TRBJ2-4; TRBD2 agrees at 10 bases. This CDR3 has 15 residues. V was pared by 8 bases and J by 0 bases, with 4 bases of the junction left unmatched. Germline V gene sequence: CDR1 LGHNT, CDR2 FRNRAP. CDR3 DNA: TGTGCTAGTACTAGCGGGGACCTAGCCAAAAACATTCAGTACTTC. As protein: CASTSGDLAKNIQYF.

This clonotype occurred many times. The genes are TRBV2 and TRBJ2-1; either TRBD1 or TRBD2 may supply D (7 bases each). V was trimmed by 0 bases and J by 5 bases, leaving 17 bases between them. The CDR3 covers 17 residues. Germline lookup yields CDR1 SNHLY and CDR2 FYNNEI. The CDR3, as DNA: TGTGCCAGCAGTGAAGCGCTTCTCAGGGGGGGGGACAATGAGCAGTTCTTC. Translated: CASSEALLRGGDNEQFF.

This clonotype was found a few times. The chain carries TRBV29-1 and TRBJ2-3; D is undetermined. The ends were cut back, 6 bases at V and 4 bases at J, with 11 bases in the middle. The CDR3 is 12 residues long. In germline, CDR1 is SQVTM, CDR2 ANQGSEA. The CDR3 here is CSVRPSPDTQYF. The CDR3 DNA reads as TGCAGCGTACGGCCAAGCCCAGATACGCAGTATTTT.

The chain joins TRBV12-3 or TRBV12-4 to TRBJ1-4, with TRBD1 matching 7 bases. The V segment lost 6 bases and the J segment 4 bases; nucleotides outside the gene matches: 5. This CDR3 has 14 amino acids. CDR3 loop: CASSLQGHNEKLFF. The CDR3 DNA reads TGTGCCAGCAGCTTACAGGGGCATAATGAAAAACTGTTTTTT.